The 6 T cell receptor beta chains reported below all come from one sample, sequenced in a study of blood T cell repertoires in COVID-19. Here immunoSEQ multiplex PCR was the method, and the copy in TCRdb shows in-frame clones only, minus some. Here the sample spans about 140,000 clones, approximately 80% being singletons. Sequencing was performed on peripheral blood. These receptors originate from a man in his forties or fifties with acute or convalescent COVID-19.

The V and J genes are TRBV7-9 and TRBJ1-4, with D uncertain. The CDR3 has 15 amino acids. Germline assignment: CDR1 SEHNR and CDR2 FQNEAQ (reference sequence). The V and J ends lost 0 bases and 6 bases respectively, with 11 bases between them. The CDR3 here is CASSLAGESDEKLFF. The CDR3 coding sequence is TGTGCCAGCAGCTTAGCCGGGGAATCTGATGAAAAACTGTTTTTT.

This clone showed up just once. The rearrangement uses TRBV5-1 and TRBJ1-1, with unresolved D. Trimming took 1 base from V and 0 from J, leaving 7 bases between them. The CDR3 spans 14 residues. CDR1 and CDR2 (germline): SGHRS, YFSETQ. This CDR3 reads CASSLTYMNTEAFF. Written as DNA, the CDR3 is TGCGCCAGCAGCTTGACATACATGAACACTGAAGCTTTCTTT.

The genes are TRBV5-1 and TRBJ1-6, with TRBD1 matching 11 bases. V shed 8 bases, J shed 7 bases, and the junction held 5 bases outside the gene matches. This CDR3 comprises 14 residues. Germline V lookup: CDR1 SGHRS, CDR2 YFSETQ. The CDR3 DNA sequence: TGCGCCAGTACCAGGGACAGGGGGAATTCACCCCTCCACTTT. It encodes CASTRDRGNSPLHF.

The chain links TRBV13 to TRBJ2-6, with TRBD2 identical over 7 bases. CDR1 and CDR2 (germline): PRHDT, FYEKMQ (reference sequence). The length of the CDR3 is 16 residues. V lost 0 bases, J lost 2 bases, and 1 base stayed unmatched. CDR3 coding DNA: TGTGCCAGCAGCTTAGGCCGGGGGGCTGGGGCCAACGTCCTGACTTTC. Translation gives CASSLGRGAGANVLTF.

This clone is a singleton in its sample. V is TRBV7-9 and J is TRBJ2-1, with TRBD2 matching 15 bases. V was clipped by 5 bases and J by 12 bases; unmatched bases: 8. Germline CDR1 and CDR2: SEHNR and FQNEAQ (reference sequence). The CDR3 length is 15 residues. Written as DNA, the CDR3 is TGTGCCAGCAGCCCTAGGACTAGCGGGGGGGGAGTGCAGTTCTTC. Its translation is CASSPRTSGGGVQFF.

This clone has a handful of counts. The rearrangement links TRBV27 to TRBJ1-5, with 8 bases aligning to TRBD1. Unmatched junction bases numbered 7, after V lost 2 bases and J lost 7 bases. Germline lookup yields CDR1 MNHEY and CDR2 SMNVEV (reference sequence). This CDR3 has 15 amino acids. The CDR3 protein is CASSLRVDRGQPQHF. In DNA form, the CDR3 reads TGTGCCAGCAGTTTAAGGGTCGACAGGGGCCAGCCCCAGCATTTT.